This T cell receptor (beta chain) originates from a study of T cell responses to AZD1222 COVID-19 vaccine. Study-level points and caveats: The sample set comprised mostly white British donors with more females, and clonal diversity was possibly underestimated.

Points on this clone: Its antigen is not known.

V lost 0 bases, J lost 0 bases, and 9 bases lay in between. Germline-derived CDR1 and CDR2 are LGHNA and YSLEER. The CDR3 is made up of 16 amino acids. The protocol was immunoSEQ multiplex PCR, while the TCRdb copy is restricted to in-frame clones and leaves out a portion. The sample records 120,000 or so clones, 90% being singletons. The sample was peripheral blood, taken on day 0 of AZD1222 vaccination. The rearrangement links TRBV4-3 to TRBJ2-1, with D uncertain. This clonotype originated in an adult in good health. This chain's CDR3 is CASSQDHKSSYNEQFF. Here the CDR3 DNA reads TGCGCCAGCAGCCAAGATCACAAGAGCTCCTACAATGAGCAGTTCTTC.